This TCR beta chain was sequenced for a study of shared clonotypes between healthy human individuals. Looking at the study overall: Each donor had three CD4 naive, three CD4 memory, two CD8 naive and one CD8 memory plate. The study, taken as a whole, reports: A reduction in generation probabilities was seen for non-shared clonotypes relative to those shared by all four donors.

CD4+ cells were split into CD45RA+ naive and CD45RA-negative memory subsets. In the case of this clone: Its target is unknown.

The J segment lost 2 bases and the V segment lost 8 bases, leaving 7 bases of the junction unmatched. Germline V lookup: CDR1 MDHEN, CDR2 SYDVKM. The CDR3 length is 14 residues. Study processing details: Owing to the provision of junction-only sequences devoid of quality scores by immunoSEQ, filtering differed. The repertoire was sequenced with immunoSEQ multiplex PCR; TCRdb's copy has only in-frame clones and lacks some. That table furnishes V, J and clone size, whereas the DNA furnished D and trimming. The table records 2 million to 3 million clones, approximately 93% of them present only once. The chain is built from TRBV28 and TRBJ1-2; 8 nucleotides match TRBD1. Sample: naive CD4+ T cells from PBMCs. The subset was: CD45RA+ positively selected. The TCR sequence derives from a man between 18 and 29 years old in good health. Some clones in this sample may be carry-over from other donors' samples. Here the CDR3 DNA reads TGTGCCAGCCGAGGACAGGGCGAAAACTATGGCTACACCTTC. It specifies CASRGQGENYGYTF.